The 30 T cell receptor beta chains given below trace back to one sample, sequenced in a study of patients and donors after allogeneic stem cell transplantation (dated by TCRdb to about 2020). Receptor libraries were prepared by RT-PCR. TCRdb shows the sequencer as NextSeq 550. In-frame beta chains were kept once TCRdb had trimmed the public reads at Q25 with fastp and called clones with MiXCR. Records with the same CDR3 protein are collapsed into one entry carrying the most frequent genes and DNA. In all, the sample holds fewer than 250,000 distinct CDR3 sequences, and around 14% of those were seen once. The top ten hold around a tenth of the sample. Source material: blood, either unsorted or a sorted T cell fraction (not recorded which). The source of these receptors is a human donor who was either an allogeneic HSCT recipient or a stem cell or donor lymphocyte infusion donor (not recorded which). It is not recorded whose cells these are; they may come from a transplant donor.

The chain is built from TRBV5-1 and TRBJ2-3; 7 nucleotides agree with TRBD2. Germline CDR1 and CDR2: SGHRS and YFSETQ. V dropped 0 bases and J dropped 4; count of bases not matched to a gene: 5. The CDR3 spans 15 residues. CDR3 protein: CASSLAGGRADTQYF. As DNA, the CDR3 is TGCGCCAGCAGCTTGGCCGGAGGGAGGGCAGATACGCAGTATTTT.

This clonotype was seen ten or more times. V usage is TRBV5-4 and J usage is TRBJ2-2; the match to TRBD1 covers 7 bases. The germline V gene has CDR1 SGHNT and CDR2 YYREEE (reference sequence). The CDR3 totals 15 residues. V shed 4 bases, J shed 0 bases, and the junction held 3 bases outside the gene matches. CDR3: CASSVTGPNTGELFF. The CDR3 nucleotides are TGTGCCAGCAGCGTGACAGGGCCGAACACCGGGGAGCTGTTTTTT.

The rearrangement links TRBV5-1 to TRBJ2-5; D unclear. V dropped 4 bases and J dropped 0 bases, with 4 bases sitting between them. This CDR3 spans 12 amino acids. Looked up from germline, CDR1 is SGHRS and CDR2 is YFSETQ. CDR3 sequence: CASSANQETQYF. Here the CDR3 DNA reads TGCGCCAGCAGCGCGAACCAAGAGACCCAGTACTTC.

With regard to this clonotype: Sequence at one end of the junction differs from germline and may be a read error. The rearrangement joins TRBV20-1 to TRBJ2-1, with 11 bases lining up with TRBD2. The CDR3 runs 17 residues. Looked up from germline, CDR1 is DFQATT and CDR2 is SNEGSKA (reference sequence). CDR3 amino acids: CSARDALAGGPYHEQFF. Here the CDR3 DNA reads TGCAGTGCTAGAGATGCCCTAGCGGGAGGTCCCTACCATGAGCAGTTCTTC.

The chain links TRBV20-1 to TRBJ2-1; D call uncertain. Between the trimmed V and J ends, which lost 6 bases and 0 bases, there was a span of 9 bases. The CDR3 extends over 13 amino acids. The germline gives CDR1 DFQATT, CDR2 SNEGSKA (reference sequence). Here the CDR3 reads CSADPSSYNEQFF. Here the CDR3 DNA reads TGCAGTGCGGACCCCAGCTCCTACAATGAGCAGTTCTTC.

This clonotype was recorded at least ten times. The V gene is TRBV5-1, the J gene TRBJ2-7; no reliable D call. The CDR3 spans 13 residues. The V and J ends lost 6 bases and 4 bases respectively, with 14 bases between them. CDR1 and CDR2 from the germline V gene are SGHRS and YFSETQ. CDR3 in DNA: TGCGCCAGCACGGAGATGGGATTATACGAGCAGTACTTC. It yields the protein CASTEMGLYEQYF.

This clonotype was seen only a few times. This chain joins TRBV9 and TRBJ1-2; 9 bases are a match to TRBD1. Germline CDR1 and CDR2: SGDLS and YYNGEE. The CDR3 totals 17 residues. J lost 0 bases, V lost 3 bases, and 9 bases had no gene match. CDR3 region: CASSDSGTGKTNYGYTF. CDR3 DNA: TGTGCCAGCAGCGACTCCGGGACAGGGAAAACTAACTATGGCTACACCTTC. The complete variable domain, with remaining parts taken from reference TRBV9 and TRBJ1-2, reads DSGVTQTPKHLITATGQRVTLRCSPRSGDLSVYWYQQSLDQGLQFLIQYYNGEERAKGNILERFSAQQFPDLHSELNLSSLELGDSALYFCASSDSGTGKTNYGYTFGSGTRLTVV.

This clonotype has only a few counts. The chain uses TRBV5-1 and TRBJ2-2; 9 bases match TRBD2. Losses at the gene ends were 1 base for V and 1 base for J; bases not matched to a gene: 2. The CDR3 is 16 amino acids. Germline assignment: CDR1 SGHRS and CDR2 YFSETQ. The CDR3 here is CASSLSSGKNTGELFF. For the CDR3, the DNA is TGCGCCAGCAGCTTGTCTAGCGGGAAGAACACCGGGGAGCTGTTTTTT. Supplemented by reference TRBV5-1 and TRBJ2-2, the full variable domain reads KAGVTQTPRYLIKTRGQQVTLSCSPISGHRSVSWYQQTPGQGLQFLFEYFSETQRNKGNFPGRFSGRQFSNSRSEMNVSTLELGDSALYLCASSLSSGKNTGELFFGEGSRLTVL.

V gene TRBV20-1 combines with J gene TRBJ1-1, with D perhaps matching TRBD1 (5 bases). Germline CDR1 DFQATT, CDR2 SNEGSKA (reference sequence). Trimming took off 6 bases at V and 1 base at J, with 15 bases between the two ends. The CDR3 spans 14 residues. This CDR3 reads CSAQRPGPNTEAFF. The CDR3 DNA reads TGCAGTGCCCAACGGCCGGGGCCGAACACTGAAGCTTTCTTT.

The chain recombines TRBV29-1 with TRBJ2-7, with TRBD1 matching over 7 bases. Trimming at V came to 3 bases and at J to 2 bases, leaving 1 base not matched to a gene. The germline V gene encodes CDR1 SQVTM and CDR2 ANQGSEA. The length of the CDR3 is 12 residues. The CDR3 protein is CSVEGQTYEQYF. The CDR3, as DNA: TGCAGCGTTGAGGGACAGACCTACGAGCAGTACTTC.

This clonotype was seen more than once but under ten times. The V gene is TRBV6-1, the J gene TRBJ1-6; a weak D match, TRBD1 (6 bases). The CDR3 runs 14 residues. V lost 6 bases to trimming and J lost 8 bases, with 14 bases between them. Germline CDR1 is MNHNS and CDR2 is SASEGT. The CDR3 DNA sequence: TGTGCCAGCAGGGAACAGGGAACGGATTCACCCCTCCACTTT. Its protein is CASREQGTDSPLHF.

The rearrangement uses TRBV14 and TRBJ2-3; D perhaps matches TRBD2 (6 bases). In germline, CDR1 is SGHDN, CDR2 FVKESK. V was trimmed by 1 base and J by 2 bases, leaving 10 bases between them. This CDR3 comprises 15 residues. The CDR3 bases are TGTGCCAGCAGCCAAGGAGCGGGCCCCACAGATACGCAGTATTTT. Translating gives CASSQGAGPTDTQYF.

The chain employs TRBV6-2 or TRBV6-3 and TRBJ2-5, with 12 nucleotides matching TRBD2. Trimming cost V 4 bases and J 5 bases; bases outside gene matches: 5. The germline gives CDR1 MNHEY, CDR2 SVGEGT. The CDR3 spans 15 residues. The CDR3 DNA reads TGTGCCAGCAGTTCCTCTAGCGGGGGGGTCGAGACCCAGTACTTC. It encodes CASSSSSGGVETQYF.

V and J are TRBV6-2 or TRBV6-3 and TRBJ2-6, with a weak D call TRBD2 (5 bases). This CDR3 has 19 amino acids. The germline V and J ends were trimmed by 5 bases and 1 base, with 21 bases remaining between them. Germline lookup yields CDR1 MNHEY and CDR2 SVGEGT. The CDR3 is CASSPDGVVASSGANVLTF. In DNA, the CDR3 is TGTGCCAGCAGTCCCGACGGGGTAGTGGCGTCTTCTGGGGCCAACGTCCTGACTTTC.

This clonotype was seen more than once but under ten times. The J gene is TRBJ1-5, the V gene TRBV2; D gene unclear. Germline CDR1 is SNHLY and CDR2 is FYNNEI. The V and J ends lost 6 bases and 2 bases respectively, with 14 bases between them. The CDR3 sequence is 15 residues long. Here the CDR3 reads CASSDRTVGNQPQHF. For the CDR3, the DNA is TGTGCCAGCAGCGATAGGACGGTGGGCAATCAGCCCCAGCATTTT.

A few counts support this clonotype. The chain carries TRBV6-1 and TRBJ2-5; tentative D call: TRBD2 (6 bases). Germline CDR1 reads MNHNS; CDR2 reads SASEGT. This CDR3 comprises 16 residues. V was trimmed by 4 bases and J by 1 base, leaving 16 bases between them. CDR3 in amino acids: CASSAVGGGSQETQYF. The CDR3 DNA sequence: TGTGCCAGCAGTGCTGTGGGTGGGGGGTCCCAAGAGACCCAGTACTTC.

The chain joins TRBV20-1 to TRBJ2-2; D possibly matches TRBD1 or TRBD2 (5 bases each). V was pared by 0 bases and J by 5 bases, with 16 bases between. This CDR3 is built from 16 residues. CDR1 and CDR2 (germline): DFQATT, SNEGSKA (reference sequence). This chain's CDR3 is CSARDGAGSRTGELFF. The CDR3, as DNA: TGCAGTGCTAGAGATGGAGCAGGGAGTCGAACCGGGGAGCTGTTTTTT.

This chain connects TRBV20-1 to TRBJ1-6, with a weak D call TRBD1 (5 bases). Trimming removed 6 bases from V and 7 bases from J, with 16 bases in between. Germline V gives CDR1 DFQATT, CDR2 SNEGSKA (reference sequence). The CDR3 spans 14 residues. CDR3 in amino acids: CSAAPGTGNSPLHF. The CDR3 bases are TGCAGTGCCGCCCCAGGGACCGGGAATTCACCCCTCCACTTT.

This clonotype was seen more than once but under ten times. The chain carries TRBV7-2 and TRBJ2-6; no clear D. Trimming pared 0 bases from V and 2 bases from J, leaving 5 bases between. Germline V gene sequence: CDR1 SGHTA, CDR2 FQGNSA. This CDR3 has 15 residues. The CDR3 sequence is CASSLARAGANVLTF. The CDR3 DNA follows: TGTGCCAGCAGCTTAGCCCGGGCTGGGGCCAACGTCCTGACTTTC.

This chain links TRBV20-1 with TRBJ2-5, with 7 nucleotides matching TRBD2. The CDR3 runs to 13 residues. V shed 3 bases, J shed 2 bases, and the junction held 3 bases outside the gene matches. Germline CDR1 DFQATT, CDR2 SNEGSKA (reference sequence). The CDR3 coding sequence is TGCAGTGCTAGTCCCGGGAGGCAAGAGACCCAGTACTTC. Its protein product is CSASPGRQETQYF.

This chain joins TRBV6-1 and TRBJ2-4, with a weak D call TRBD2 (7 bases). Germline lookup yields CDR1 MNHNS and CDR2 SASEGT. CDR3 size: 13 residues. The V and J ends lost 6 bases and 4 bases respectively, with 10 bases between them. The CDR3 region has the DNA TGTGCCAGCAGCAAGGGGGGGAAAAACATTCAGTACTTC. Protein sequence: CASSKGGKNIQYF.

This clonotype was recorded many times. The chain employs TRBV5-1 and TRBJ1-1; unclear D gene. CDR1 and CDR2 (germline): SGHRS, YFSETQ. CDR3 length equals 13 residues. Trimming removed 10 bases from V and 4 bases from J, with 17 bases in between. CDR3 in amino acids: CASDEGLGTEAFF. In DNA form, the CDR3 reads TGCGCCTCAGATGAGGGTCTGGGCACTGAAGCTTTCTTT.

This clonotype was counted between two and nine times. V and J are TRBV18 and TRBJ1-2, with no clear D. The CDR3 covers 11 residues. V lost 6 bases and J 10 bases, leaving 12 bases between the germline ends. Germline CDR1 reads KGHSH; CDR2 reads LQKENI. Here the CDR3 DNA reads TGTGCCAGCTCCCCAAATCGTGACTACACCTTC. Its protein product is CASSPNRDYTF.

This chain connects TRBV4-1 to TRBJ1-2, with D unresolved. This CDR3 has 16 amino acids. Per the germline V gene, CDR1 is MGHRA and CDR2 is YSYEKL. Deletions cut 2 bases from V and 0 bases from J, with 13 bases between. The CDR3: CASSQTGKRTNYGYTF. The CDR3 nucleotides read TGCGCCAGCAGCCAAACGGGTAAAAGAACTAACTATGGCTACACCTTC.

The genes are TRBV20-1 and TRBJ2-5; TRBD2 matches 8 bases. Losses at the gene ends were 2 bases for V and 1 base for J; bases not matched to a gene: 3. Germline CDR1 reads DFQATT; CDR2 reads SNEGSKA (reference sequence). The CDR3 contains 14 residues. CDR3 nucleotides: TGCAGTGCTAGATCCGGGACTAGCCAAGAGACCCAGTACTTC. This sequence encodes CSARSGTSQETQYF.

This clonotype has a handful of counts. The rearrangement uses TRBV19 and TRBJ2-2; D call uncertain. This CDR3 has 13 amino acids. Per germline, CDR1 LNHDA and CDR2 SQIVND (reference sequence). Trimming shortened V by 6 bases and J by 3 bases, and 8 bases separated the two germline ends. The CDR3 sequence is CASSNRYTGELFF. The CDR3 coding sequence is TGTGCCAGTAGCAACAGATACACCGGGGAGCTGTTTTTT.

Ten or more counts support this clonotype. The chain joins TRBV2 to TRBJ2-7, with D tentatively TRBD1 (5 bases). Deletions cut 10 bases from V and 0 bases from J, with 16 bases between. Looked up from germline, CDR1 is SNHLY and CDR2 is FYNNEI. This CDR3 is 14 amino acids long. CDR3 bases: TGTGCCACCGATTCGACAGCGAGCTCCTACGAGCAGTACTTC. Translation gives CATDSTASSYEQYF.

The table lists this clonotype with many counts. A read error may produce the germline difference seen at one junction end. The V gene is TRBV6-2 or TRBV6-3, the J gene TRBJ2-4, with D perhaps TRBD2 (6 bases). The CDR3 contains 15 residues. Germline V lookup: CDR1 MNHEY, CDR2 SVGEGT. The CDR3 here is CASSDSGLAKNIQYF. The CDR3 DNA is TGTGCCAGCAGTGACTCGGGACTAGCCAAAAACATTCAGTACTTC.

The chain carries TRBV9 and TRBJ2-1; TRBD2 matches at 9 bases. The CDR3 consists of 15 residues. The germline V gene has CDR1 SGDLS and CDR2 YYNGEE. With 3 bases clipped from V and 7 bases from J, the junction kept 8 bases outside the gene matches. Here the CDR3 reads CASSGEAGGWNEQFF. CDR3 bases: TGTGCCAGCAGCGGCGAAGCGGGAGGTTGGAATGAGCAGTTCTTC.

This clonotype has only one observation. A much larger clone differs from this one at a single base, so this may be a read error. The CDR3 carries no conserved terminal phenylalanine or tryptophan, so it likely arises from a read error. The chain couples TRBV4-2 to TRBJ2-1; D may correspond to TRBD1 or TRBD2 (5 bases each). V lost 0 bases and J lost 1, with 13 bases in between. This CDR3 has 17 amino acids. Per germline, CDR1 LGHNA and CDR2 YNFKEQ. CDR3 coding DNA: TGTGCCAGCAGCCAAGATTTCGGGGACCAATCCTACAATGAGCAGTTCTCC. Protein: CASSQDFGDQSYNEQFS.